This entry concerns a single TCR beta chain. These data belong to a study of T cells in Graves' hyperthyroidism and ophthalmopathy. Using RNA transcripts as the source, TCR beta CDR3 regions were amplified. TCR CDR3 underwent first-round RT-PCR with the HTBI primer set. TCRdb independently ran MiXCR on the multiplex PCR reads; one entry per CDR3 protein. The sample consists of over 350,000 distinct CDR3 sequences, approximately 18% of them appearing once. The germline CDR1 and CDR2 sequences are MDHEN and SYDVKM. The CDR3 runs 15 residues. V lost 3 bases, J lost 2 bases, and 8 bases lay in between. The V and J genes are TRBV28 and TRBJ2-6; D possibly corresponds to TRBD1 (5 bases). This sequence originates from a man aged 18 to 29 with Graves' ophthalmopathy. The material sequenced was blood. The CDR3 DNA follows: TGTGCCAGCAGTTTGCCAGGGACTGGGGCCAACGTCCTGACTTTC. It yields the protein CASSLPGTGANVLTF. Using reference TRBV28 and TRBJ2-6 for the parts outside the CDR3, the full variable domain is DVKVTQSSRYLVKRTGEKVFLECVQDMDHENMFWYRQDPGLGLRLIYFSYDVKMKEKGDIPEGYSVSREKKERFSLILESASTNQTSMYLCASSLPGTGANVLTFGAGSRLTVL.